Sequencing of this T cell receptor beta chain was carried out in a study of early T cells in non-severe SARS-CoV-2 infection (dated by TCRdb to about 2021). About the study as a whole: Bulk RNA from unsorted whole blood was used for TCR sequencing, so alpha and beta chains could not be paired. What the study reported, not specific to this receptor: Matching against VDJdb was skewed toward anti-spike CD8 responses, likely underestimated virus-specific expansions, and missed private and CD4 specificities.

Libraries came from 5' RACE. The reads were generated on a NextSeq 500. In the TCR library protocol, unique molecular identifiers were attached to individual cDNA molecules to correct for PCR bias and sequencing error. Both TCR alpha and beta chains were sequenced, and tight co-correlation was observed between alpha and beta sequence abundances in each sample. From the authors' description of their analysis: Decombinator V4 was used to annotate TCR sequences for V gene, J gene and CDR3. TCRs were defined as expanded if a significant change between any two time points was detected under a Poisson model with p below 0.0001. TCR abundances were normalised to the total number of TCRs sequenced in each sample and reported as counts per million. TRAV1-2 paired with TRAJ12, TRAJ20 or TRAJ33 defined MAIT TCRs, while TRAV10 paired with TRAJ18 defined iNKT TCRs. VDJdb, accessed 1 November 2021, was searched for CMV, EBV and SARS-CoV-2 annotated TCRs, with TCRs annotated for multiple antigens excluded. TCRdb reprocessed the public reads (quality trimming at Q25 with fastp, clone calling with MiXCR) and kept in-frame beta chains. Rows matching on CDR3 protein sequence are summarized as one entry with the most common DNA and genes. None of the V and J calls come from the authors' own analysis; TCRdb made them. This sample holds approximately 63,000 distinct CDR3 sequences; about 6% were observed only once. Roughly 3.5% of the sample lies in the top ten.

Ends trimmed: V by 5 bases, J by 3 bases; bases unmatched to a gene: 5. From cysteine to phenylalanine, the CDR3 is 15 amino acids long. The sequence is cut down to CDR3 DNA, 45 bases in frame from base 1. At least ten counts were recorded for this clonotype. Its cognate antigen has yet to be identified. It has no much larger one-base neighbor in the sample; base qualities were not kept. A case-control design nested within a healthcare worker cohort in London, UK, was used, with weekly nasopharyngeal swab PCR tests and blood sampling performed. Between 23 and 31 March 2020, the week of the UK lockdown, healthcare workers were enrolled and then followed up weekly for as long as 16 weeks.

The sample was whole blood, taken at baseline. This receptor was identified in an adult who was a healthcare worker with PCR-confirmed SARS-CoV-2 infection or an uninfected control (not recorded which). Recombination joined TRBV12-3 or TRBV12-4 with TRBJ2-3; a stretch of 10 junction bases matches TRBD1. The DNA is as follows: TGTGCCAGCAGTACGGACAGGGGGTGGACAGATACGCAGTATTTT. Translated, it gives CASSTDRGWTDTQYF.